The rows below give T cell receptor beta chains drawn from one sample of a study of T cell responses to AZD1222 COVID-19 vaccine. Only in-frame clones appear in the TCRdb table, and some are missing; sequencing was by immunoSEQ multiplex PCR. The data contain some 150,000 clones, 85% to 90% of them singletons. Sample: peripheral blood, taken 28 days after the second AZD1222 dose. These receptors were collected from an adult who received the AZD1222 COVID-19 vaccine. CDR3s include the opening cysteine and the closing phenylalanine or tryptophan. A D gene is named only where the DNA matches it firmly. Some rows mark clone size as missing; the rest say once, few, many or name a class of expanded clone.

CDR3 DNA,CDR3 protein,D gene,V gene,J gene,clone size
TGCGCCAGCAGCTCCAACGGCTATGGCTACACCTTC,CASSSNGYGYTF,-,TRBV4-1,TRBJ1-2,-
TGCGCCAGCAGCTTTGACAGGGGCGGGAGATCACCCCTCCACTTT,CASSFDRGGRSPLHF,TRBD1,TRBV5-1,TRBJ1-6,medium-sized
TGTGCCAGCTCACCCGAGACAGGGAGGCACAATGAGCAGTTCTTC,CASSPETGRHNEQFF,-,TRBV18,TRBJ2-1,-
TGCGCCAGCAGCCCCTCTCCCGGCGAGCAGGGCTACACCTTC,CASSPSPGEQGYTF,-,TRBV5-1,TRBJ1-2,-
TGTGCCAGCAGCGGCCGGTGGTGGGGACAGTCCTACGAGCAGTACTTC,CASSGRWWGQSYEQYF,TRBD1,TRBV9,TRBJ2-7,-
TGTGCCAGCAGTTACTCGAGATGGCGGGGGGACACAGATACGCAGTATTTT,CASSYSRWRGDTDTQYF,TRBD2,TRBV6-2/TRBV6-3,TRBJ2-3,-
TGTGCCTGGAGTGTACCAGGGGGTTCACCCCTCCACTTT,CAWSVPGGSPLHF,TRBD1,TRBV30,TRBJ1-6,many
TGTGCCAGCTCACAGACAGGTTATAGCAATCAGCCCCAGCATTTT,CASSQTGYSNQPQHF,-,TRBV18,TRBJ1-5,-
TGTGCCAGCAGGGGGGGATACAAAGAGACCCAGTACTTC,CASRGGYKETQYF,-,TRBV11-2,TRBJ2-5,-
TGTGCCAGCAGCTTAGATGGACTCCGGGAGACGGGCACCGGGGAGCTGTTTTTT,CASSLDGLRETGTGELFF,-,TRBV11-3,TRBJ2-2,-
TGTGCCAGCAGCACCTACCCGGGGCTGGGAGAAAAACTGTTTTTT,CASSTYPGLGEKLFF,-,TRBV11-2,TRBJ1-4,-
TGTGCCAGCAGCTTAGTAGAGGGAGGGGGGGAGCTGAACACTGAAGCTTTCTTT,CASSLVEGGGELNTEAFF,-,TRBV7-6,TRBJ1-1,-
TGCGCCAGCAGTGAGGGGTTGCTGGGGCAGTTCTTC,CASSEGLLGQFF,-,TRBV10-2,TRBJ2-1,-
TGTGCCAGCCCTCCACCGGCAGGGGCCTATGGCTACACCTTC,CASPPPAGAYGYTF,-,TRBV7-9,TRBJ1-2,-
TGTGCCAGCAGTTTATTGGGGGGGAAAACGACTGAAGCTTTCTTT,CASSLLGGKTTEAFF,-,TRBV27,TRBJ1-1,-
TGTGCCAGCAGTGATAACAGGGACGTCTATGGCTACACCTTC,CASSDNRDVYGYTF,-,TRBV2,TRBJ1-2,-
TGTGCCAGCAGTAATTCACTTGGCGGAAACACCATATATTTT,CASSNSLGGNTIYF,-,TRBV6-5,TRBJ1-3,-
TGTGCCAGTAGTGACAGGGACGTCGCTAACTATGGCTACACCTTC,CASSDRDVANYGYTF,TRBD1,TRBV19,TRBJ1-2,-